The T cell receptor (beta chain) described here comes from a study of T cells in Graves' hyperthyroidism and ophthalmopathy. Across the study: Specimen type is peripheral blood, collected at initial diagnosis prior to any treatment.

This clonotype occurred many times. Its antigen is still unknown. Regions amplified from RNA transcripts were the TCR beta CDR3 regions. HTBI primers were employed in a first-round RT-PCR of the TCR CDR3. TCRdb called the multiplex PCR reads again in MiXCR, with one record for every CDR3 protein. This table holds around 500,000 distinct CDR3 sequences, roughly 23% found once. Study results and limitations: Ophthalmopathy was predicted by the model a median of roughly 6.6 months ahead of onset.

The TCR originated in an older woman with Graves' ophthalmopathy. The sequenced material came from blood.

The DNA of the CDR3 is TGTGCCAGCAGGGGACTGGGACAGGGAAGGGGCTACACCTTC. Protein sequence: CASRGLGQGRGYTF. The chain recombines TRBV2 with TRBJ1-2; 9 positions agree with TRBD1. The junction had 10 bases not matched to a gene; V was cut back by 6 bases and J by 8 bases. CDR3 size: 14 residues. The germline V gene encodes CDR1 SNHLY and CDR2 FYNNEI.